Below, 14 T cell receptor beta chains from the same sample are listed, as sequenced in a study of T cell responses to AZD1222 COVID-19 vaccine. The assay was immunoSEQ multiplex PCR, and TCRdb's table has in-frame clones only and misses some. The sample has some 170,000 clones, just over 90% seen once; the top ten hold more than 1.5%. Sequenced here: peripheral blood, sampled 28 days after the second AZD1222 dose. The receptors derive from an adult who received the AZD1222 COVID-19 vaccine.

The rearrangement links TRBV5-1 to TRBJ2-2, with D hard to call. V gave up 4 bases and J gave up 5 bases, with 12 bases separating them. Germline V CDR1 and CDR2: SGHRS, YFSETQ. The CDR3 is made up of 14 amino acids. The CDR3 DNA follows: TGCGCCAGCAGCCGCCTCACCGGAACCGGGGAGCTGTTTTTT. Encoded protein: CASSRLTGTGELFF.

This clone was seen only once. The chain recombines TRBV9 with TRBJ1-5, with D unclear. The length of the CDR3 is 13 residues. Germline-derived CDR1 and CDR2 are SGDLS and YYNGEE. V was cut by 0 bases and J by 6 bases, with 7 bases left in between. CDR3 coding DNA: TGTGCCAGCAGCGTAGAGGGAGGTCAGCCCCAGCATTTT. As protein: CASSVEGGQPQHF.

The chain has TRBV6-5 and TRBJ1-4; tentative D call: TRBD1 (5 bases). Trimming pared 4 bases from V and 0 bases from J, leaving 9 bases between. CDR1 is MNHEY, CDR2 SVGAGI, per germline. The CDR3 is 15 residues long. The CDR3 nucleotides read TGTGCCAGCAGTTGGGACGGAGCAACTAATGAAAAACTGTTTTTT. Translation: CASSWDGATNEKLFF.

The rearrangement joins TRBV18 to TRBJ1-5, with 8 positions matching TRBD1. This CDR3 contains 16 residues. The V gene end was trimmed by 5 bases and the J gene end by 6 bases; junction bases not matched to a gene: 12. In germline, CDR1 is KGHSH, CDR2 LQKENI. The CDR3 DNA is TGTGCCAGCTCATCCGGACAGGGTAAAATCGGTCAGCCCCAGCATTTT. Its protein is CASSSGQGKIGQPQHF.

V usage is TRBV6-1 and J usage is TRBJ1-1; unclear D gene. Trimming shortened V by 2 bases and J by 2 bases, and 15 bases separated the two germline ends. CDR1 and CDR2 from the germline V gene are MNHNS and SASEGT. The CDR3 consists of 16 residues. CDR3: CASSELGTYTNTEAFF. Here the CDR3 DNA reads TGTGCCAGCAGTGAACTCGGCACATACACAAACACTGAAGCTTTCTTT.

The chain carries TRBV6-1 and TRBJ2-7; a possible D gene is TRBD2 (5 bases). Germline CDR1 is MNHNS and CDR2 is SASEGT. The V end lost 3 bases, the J end lost 4 bases, and 13 bases lay between the germline ends. CDR3 length equals 14 residues. CDR3 nucleotides: TGTGCCAGCAGTGATGGCGGGTTAGGTTACGAGCAGTACTTC. Translating gives CASSDGGLGYEQYF.

The chain employs TRBV27 and TRBJ1-6, with no clear D. Between the trimmed V and J ends, which lost 1 base and 0 bases, there was a span of 10 bases. The CDR3 totals 17 residues. Germline lookup yields CDR1 MNHEY and CDR2 SMNVEV (reference sequence). CDR3 DNA: TGTGCCAGCAGTTTATTACAGTCGTACTCCTATAATTCACCCCTCCACTTT. Translated: CASSLLQSYSYNSPLHF.

This chain links TRBV19 with TRBJ1-1; D ambiguous. This CDR3 region has 13 residues. Per the germline V gene, CDR1 is LNHDA and CDR2 is SQIVND (reference sequence). The V end lost 3 bases, the J end lost 0 bases, and 5 bases lay between the germline ends. CDR3 sequence reads: CASSIRVNTEAFF. The CDR3 nucleotides read TGTGCCAGTAGTATTCGGGTGAACACTGAAGCTTTCTTT.

The chain carries TRBV6-5 and TRBJ2-7; possibly TRBD1 for D (6 bases). Germline V gene sequence: CDR1 MNHEY, CDR2 SVGAGI. V lost 6 bases, J lost 9 bases, and 15 bases lay in between. The CDR3 is made up of 12 amino acids. In nucleotides, the CDR3 is TGTGCCAGCAGGACACAGGGTAAGGGGCAGTACTTC. Protein sequence: CASRTQGKGQYF.

This clone was recorded only once. The chain employs TRBV7-9 and TRBJ1-6, with D maybe TRBD1 (5 bases). The V end lost 0 bases, the J end lost 10 bases, and 19 bases lay between the germline ends. CDR3 size: 17 residues. Germline lookup yields CDR1 SEHNR and CDR2 FQNEAQ (reference sequence). The DNA of the CDR3 is TGTGCCAGCAGCTTAGCCGGAAGGACCCTTGGGGGATCACCCCTCCACTTT. This encodes CASSLAGRTLGGSPLHF.

V usage is TRBV4-3 and J usage is TRBJ2-1; D is uncertain. Trimming stripped 0 bases from V and 4 bases from J, with 7 bases between. The CDR3 sequence is 14 residues long. The germline gives CDR1 LGHNA, CDR2 YSLEER. The CDR3 region is CASSQEIQYNEQFF. CDR3 DNA: TGCGCCAGCAGCCAAGAGATACAGTACAATGAGCAGTTCTTC.

The chain recombines TRBV6-1 with TRBJ2-1; D could derive from TRBD1 or TRBD2 (5 bases each). CDR1 is MNHNS and CDR2 is SASEGT in the germline V gene. The CDR3 sequence is 17 residues long. Trimming left V 3 bases short and J 5 bases short, with 20 bases between. CDR3 residues: CASSDPGGRGLDNEQFF. CDR3 DNA sequence: TGTGCCAGCAGTGATCCGGGCGGCCGGGGCCTAGACAATGAGCAGTTCTTC.

The chain employs TRBV13 and TRBJ1-2; D ambiguous. Germline lookup yields CDR1 PRHDT and CDR2 FYEKMQ (reference sequence). Trimming cost V 5 bases and J 10 bases, with 17 bases left between them. There are 13 residues in the CDR3. CDR3 DNA: TGTGCCAGCAGCACCAGACATGGAGGGATCTACACCTTC. Its translation: CASSTRHGGIYTF.

The chain recombines TRBV28 with TRBJ2-7; 7 nucleotides line up with TRBD1. CDR1 and CDR2 (germline): MDHEN, SYDVKM. The CDR3 consists of 14 residues. Trimming at V came to 6 bases and at J to 0 bases, leaving 5 bases not matched to a gene. As DNA, the CDR3 is TGTGCCAGCAGGGTACAGGGGCCCTCCTACGAGCAGTACTTC. This translates into CASRVQGPSYEQYF.